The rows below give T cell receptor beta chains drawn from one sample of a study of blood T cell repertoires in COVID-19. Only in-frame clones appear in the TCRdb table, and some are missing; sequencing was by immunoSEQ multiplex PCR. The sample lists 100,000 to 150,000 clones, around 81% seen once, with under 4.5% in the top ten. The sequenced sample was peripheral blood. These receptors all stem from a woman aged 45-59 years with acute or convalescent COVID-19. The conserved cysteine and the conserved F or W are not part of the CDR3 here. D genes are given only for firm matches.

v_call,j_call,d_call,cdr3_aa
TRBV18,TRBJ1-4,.,ASSPLSTNEKLF
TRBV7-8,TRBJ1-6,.,ASSPDGTAFISYNSPLH
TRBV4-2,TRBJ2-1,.,ASSHGAGDEQF
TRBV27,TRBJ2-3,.,ASSLSGQGGNTDTQY
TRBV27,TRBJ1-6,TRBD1,ASSLQGDSPLH
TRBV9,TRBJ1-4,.,ASSVRGSGNEKLF
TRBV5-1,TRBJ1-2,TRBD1,ASSLGGEDGYT
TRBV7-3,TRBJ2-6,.,ASRPEEAGANVLT
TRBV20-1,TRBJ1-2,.,SALTDYGYT
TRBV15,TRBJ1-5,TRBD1,ATSRMDRPDQPQH
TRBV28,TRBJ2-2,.,ASSQGFDGTSPGELF
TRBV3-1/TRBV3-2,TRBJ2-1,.,ASSQDGRQF
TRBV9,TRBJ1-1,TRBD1,ASSVGQGGNTEAF
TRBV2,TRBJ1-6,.,ASRETGVNSPLH
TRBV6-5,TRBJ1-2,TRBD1,ASRAGGAGYGYT
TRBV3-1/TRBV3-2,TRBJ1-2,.,ASSRRDYGYT
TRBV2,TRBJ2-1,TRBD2,ASRAAGIASSYNEQF
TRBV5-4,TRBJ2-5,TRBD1,ASSAPGGGGETQY
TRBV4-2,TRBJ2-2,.,ASSHLSGNTGELF
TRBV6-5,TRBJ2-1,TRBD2,ASSSSGGFREF
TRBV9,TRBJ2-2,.,ASSDRSYPTGELF
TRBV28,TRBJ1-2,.,ASSLLQSGYT
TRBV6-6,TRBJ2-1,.,ASSYYRDYNEQF
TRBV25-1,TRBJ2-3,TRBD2,ASSDSGGPTDTQY
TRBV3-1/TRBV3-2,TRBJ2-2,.,ASSQGWQGPGELF
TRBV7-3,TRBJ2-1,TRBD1,ASSLNRQGAMNEQF
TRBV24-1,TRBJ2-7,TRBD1,ATSEGTDRYEQY
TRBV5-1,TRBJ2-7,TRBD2,ASSVTSGGNREQY
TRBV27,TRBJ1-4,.,ASSFTGANEKLF
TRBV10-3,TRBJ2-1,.,AIRARDRHEQF
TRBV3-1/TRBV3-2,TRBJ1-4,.,ASSQPPRQEFF
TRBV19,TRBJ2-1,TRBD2,ASSIDRLAGRDEQF
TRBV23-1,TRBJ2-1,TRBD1,ASSQSPRGLVDNEQF
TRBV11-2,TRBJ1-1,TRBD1,ASSPGTGTTEAF
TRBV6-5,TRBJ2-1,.,ASSSTASYNEQF
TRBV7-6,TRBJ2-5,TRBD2,ASRGLAGVGWEQETQY
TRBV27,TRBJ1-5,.,ASSPGAMGPQH
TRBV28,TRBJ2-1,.,ASSPRTPHNEQF
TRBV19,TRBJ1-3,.,ASNSGPGNTIY
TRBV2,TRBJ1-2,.,ASSDQGNYGYT
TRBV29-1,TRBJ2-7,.,SVDTGGTYEQY
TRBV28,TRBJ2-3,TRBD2,ASSRLAGGTPTDTQY
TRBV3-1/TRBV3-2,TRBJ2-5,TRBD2,ASSALAGGETQY
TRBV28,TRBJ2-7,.,ASSLVGISYEQY
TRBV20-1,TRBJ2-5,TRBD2,SASTSGETQY
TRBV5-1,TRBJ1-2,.,ASSLARDIPSSGYT
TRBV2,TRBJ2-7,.,ASIYTGQSYEQY
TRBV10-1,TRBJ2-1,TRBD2,ASSEGSSGNNEQF
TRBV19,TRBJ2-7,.,ASSIGGRVYEQY
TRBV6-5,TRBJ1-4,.,ASIKQGPNEKLF
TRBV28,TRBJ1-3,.,ASSGLGQSGNTIY
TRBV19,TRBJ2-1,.,ATRQSSYNEQF
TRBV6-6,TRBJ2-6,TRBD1,ASTRGQGATGANVLT